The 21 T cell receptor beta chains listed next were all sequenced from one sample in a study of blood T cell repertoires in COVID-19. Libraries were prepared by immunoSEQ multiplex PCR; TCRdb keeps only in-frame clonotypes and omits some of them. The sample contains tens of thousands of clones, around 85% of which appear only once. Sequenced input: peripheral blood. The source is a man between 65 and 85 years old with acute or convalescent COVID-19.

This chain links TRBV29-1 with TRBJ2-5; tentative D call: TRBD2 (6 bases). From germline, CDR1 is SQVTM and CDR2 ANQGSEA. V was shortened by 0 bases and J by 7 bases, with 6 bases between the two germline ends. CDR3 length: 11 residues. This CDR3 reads CSVEDGGTQYF. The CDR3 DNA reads TGCAGCGTTGAAGACGGGGGGACCCAGTACTTC.

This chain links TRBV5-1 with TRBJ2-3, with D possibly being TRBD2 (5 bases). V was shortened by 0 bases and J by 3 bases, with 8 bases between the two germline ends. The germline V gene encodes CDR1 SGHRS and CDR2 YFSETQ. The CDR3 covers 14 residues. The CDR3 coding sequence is TGCGCCAGCAGCTTGGGGCGGGCTACAGATACGCAGTATTTT. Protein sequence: CASSLGRATDTQYF.

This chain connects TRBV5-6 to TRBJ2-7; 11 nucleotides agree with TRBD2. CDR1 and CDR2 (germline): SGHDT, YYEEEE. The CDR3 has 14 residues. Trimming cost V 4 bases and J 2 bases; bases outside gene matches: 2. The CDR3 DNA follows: TGTGCCAGCAGCGCGGGACTAGCGGCCTACGAGCAGTACTTC. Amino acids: CASSAGLAAYEQYF.

CDR3: CASTLTGGGNQPQHF. The CDR3 coding sequence is TGTGCCAGTACCCTGACAGGGGGCGGCAATCAGCCCCAGCATTTT. This chain joins TRBV19 and TRBJ1-5, with 10 bases aligning to TRBD1. With 7 bases clipped from V and 2 bases from J, the junction kept 5 bases outside the gene matches. This CDR3 has 15 residues. Germline V CDR1 and CDR2: LNHDA, SQIVND (reference sequence).

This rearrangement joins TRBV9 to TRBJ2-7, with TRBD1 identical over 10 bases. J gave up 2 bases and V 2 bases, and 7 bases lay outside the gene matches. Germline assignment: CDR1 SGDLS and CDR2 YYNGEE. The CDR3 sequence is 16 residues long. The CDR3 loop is CASSVGPGQGTYEQYF. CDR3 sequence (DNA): TGTGCCAGCAGCGTCGGCCCGGGACAGGGGACCTACGAGCAGTACTTC.

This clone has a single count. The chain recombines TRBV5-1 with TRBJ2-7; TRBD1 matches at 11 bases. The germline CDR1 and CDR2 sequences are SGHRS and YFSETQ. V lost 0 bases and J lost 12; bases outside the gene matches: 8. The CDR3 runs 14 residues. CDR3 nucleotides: TGCGCCAGCAGCTTGGAAAGGACAGGGGGCTTTTGGTACTTC. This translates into CASSLERTGGFWYF.

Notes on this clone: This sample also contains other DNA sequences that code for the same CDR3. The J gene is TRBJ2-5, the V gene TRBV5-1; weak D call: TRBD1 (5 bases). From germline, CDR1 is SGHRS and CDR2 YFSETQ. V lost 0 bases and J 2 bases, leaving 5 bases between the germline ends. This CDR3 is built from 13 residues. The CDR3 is CASSLGQQETQYF. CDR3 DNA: TGCGCCAGCAGCTTGGGACAGCAAGAGACCCAGTACTTC.

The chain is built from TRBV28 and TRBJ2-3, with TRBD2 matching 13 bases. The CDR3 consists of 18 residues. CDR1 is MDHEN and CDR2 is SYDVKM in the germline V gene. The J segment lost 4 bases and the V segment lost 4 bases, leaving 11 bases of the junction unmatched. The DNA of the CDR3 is TGTGCCAGCAGTTCCCCCCCGGCACTAGCGGGGGGGTCAGATACGCAGTATTTT. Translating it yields CASSSPPALAGGSDTQYF.

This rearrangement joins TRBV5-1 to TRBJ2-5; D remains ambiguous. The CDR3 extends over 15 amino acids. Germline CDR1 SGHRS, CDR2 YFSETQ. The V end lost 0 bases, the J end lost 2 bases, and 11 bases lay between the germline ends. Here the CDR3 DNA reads TGCGCCAGCAGCTTGGTCGCGGCAAATCAAGAGACCCAGTACTTC. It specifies CASSLVAANQETQYF.

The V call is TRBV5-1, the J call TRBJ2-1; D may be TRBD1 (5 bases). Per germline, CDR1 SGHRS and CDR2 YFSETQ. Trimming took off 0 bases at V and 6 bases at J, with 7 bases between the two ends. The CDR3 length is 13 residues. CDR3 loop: CASSLEGLNEQFF. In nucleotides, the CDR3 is TGCGCCAGCAGCTTGGAGGGGCTCAATGAGCAGTTCTTC.

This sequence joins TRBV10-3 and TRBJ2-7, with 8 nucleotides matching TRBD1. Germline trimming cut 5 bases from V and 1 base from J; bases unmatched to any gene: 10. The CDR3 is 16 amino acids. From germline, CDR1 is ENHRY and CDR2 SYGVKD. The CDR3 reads CAISPSDDRGSYEQYF. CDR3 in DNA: TGTGCCATCAGTCCCTCGGACGACAGGGGTTCCTACGAGCAGTACTTC.

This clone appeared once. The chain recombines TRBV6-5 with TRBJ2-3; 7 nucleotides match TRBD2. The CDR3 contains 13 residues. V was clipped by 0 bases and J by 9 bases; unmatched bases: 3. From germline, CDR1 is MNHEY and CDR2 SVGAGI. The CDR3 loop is CASSYSLAETQYF. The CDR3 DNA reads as TGTGCCAGCAGTTACTCCCTAGCGGAGACGCAGTATTTT.

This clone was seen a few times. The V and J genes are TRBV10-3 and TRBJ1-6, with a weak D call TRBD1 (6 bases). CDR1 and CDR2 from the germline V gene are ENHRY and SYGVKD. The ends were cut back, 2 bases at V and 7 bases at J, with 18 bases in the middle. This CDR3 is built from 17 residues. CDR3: CAISERPRGEANSPLHF. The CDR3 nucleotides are TGTGCCATCAGTGAGCGCCCCAGGGGTGAGGCGAATTCACCCCTCCACTTT.

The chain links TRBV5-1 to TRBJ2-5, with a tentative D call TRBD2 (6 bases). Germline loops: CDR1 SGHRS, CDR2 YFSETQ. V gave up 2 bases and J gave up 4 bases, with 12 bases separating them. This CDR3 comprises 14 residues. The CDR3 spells CASSFGVGGETQYF. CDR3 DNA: TGCGCCAGCAGCTTTGGAGTCGGGGGAGAGACCCAGTACTTC.

This CDR3 is CASSDAQGSDEKLFF. The DNA of the CDR3 is TGTGCCAGCAGCGATGCGCAGGGGTCGGATGAAAAACTGTTTTTT. V usage is TRBV5-4 and J usage is TRBJ1-4; tentatively, D is TRBD1 (6 bases). Germline V gene sequence: CDR1 SGHNT, CDR2 YYREEE (reference sequence). This CDR3 region has 15 residues. The V gene lost 4 bases and the J gene lost 6 bases, with 16 bases spanning the gap.

The CDR3 here is CASSERLAGADTQYF. In DNA form, the CDR3 reads TGTGCCAGCAGTGAAAGACTAGCAGGTGCAGATACGCAGTATTTT. This chain joins TRBV2 and TRBJ2-3; 7 bases align to TRBD2. There are 15 residues in the CDR3. J lost 4 bases, V lost 2 bases, and 6 bases had no gene match. Germline-derived CDR1 and CDR2 are SNHLY and FYNNEI.

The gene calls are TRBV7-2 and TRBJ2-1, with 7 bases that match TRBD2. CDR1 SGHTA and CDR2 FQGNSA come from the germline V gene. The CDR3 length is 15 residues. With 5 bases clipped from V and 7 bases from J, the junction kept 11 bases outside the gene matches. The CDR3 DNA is TGTGCCAGCAGCCAGATAAGGCTAGCGGAGAATGAGCAGTTCTTC. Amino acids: CASSQIRLAENEQFF.

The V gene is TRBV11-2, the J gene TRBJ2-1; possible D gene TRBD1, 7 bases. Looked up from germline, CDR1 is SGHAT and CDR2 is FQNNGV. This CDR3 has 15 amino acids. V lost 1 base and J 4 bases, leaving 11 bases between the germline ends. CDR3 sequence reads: CASSLGGDRYNEQFF. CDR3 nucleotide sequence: TGTGCCAGCAGCTTAGGCGGGGACAGATACAATGAGCAGTTCTTC. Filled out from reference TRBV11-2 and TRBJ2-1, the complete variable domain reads EAGVAQSPRYKIIEKRQSVAFWCNPISGHATLYWYQQILGQGPKLLIQFQNNGVVDDSQLPKDRFSAERLKGVDSTLKIQPAKLEDSAVYLCASSLGGDRYNEQFFGPGTRLTVL.

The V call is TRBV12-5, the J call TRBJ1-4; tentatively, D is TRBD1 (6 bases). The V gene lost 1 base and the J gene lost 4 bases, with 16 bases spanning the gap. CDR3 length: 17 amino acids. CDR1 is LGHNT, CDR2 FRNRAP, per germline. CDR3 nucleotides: TGTGCTAGTGGTTTGGCGCCCAAGACAGGCGTTAATGAAAAACTGTTTTTT. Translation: CASGLAPKTGVNEKLFF.

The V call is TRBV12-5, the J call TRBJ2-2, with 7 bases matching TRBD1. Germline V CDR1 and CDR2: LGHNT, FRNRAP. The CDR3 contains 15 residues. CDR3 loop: CATKIPGGNTGELFF. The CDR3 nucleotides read TGTGCCACAAAAATACCAGGGGGTAACACCGGGGAGCTGTTTTTT.

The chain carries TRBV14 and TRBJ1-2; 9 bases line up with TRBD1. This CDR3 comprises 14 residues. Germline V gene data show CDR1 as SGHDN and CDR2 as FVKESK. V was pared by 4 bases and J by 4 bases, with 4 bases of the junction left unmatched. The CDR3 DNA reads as TGTGCCAGCAGCCTCCCGGGACAGGGCTATGGCTACACCTTC. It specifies CASSLPGQGYGYTF.